This is a list of T cell receptor beta chains from one sample in a study of T cell changes during pregnancy in multiple sclerosis. The method was immunoSEQ multiplex PCR; TCRdb's version includes in-frame clones alone and lacks a portion of them. The sample lists approximately 40,000 clones, about 92% occurring once. Sequenced here: CD8+ T cells from peripheral blood mononuclear cells, sampled in the third trimester of pregnancy. Receptor source: a female donor with multiple sclerosis, enrolled in a pregnancy study. The CDR3 runs from the conserved cysteine through the conserved F or W. D genes are given only for firm matches. Size is omitted from some rows. Given values are once, few, many or a class for expanded clones.

CDR3: CASSQDPGQGADEQYF; DNA: TGCGCCAGCAGCCAAGATCCGGGACAGGGGGCTGACGAGCAGTACTTC; J: TRBJ2-7; D: TRBD1; V: TRBV4-3; length: 16; size: .
CDR3: CASSVVNRVGTGELFF; DNA: TGTGCCAGCAGCGTAGTAAACAGGGTGGGCACCGGGGAGCTGTTTTTT; J: TRBJ2-2; D: .; V: TRBV9; length: 16; size: .
CDR3: CASGTRTGGTYEQYF; DNA: TGTGCCAGCGGCACACGGACAGGGGGGACCTACGAGCAGTACTTC; J: TRBJ2-7; D: TRBD1; V: TRBV27; length: 15; size: .
CDR3: CASTSGSTDGELFF; DNA: TGCGCCAGCACTAGCGGGAGTACAGACGGGGAGCTGTTTTTT; J: TRBJ2-2; D: TRBD2; V: TRBV10-1; length: 14; size: .
CDR3: CASNPGWGNTEAFF; DNA: TGTGCCAGTAACCCAGGGTGGGGAAACACTGAAGCTTTCTTT; J: TRBJ1-1; D: .; V: TRBV19; length: 14; size: .
CDR3: CASSVPGTGGTYEQYF; DNA: TGTGCCAGCAGCGTTCCCGGGACAGGGGGTACCTACGAGCAGTACTTC; J: TRBJ2-7; D: TRBD1; V: TRBV14; length: 16; size: .
CDR3: CASSKARLAGSSTDTQYF; DNA: TGTGCCAGCAGCAAAGCGCGGCTAGCGGGTTCTAGCACAGATACGCAGTATTTT; J: TRBJ2-3; D: .; V: TRBV21-1; length: 18; size: .
CDR3: CASSLRTSGIGGEQYF; DNA: TGTGCCAGCAGCTTGAGAACTAGCGGGATAGGGGGCGAGCAGTACTTC; J: TRBJ2-7; D: TRBD2; V: TRBV5-5; length: 16; size: .
CDR3: CASSVSPGFPGGYTF; DNA: TGTGCCAGCAGTGTCTCACCGGGGTTCCCTGGTGGCTACACCTTC; J: TRBJ1-2; D: .; V: TRBV7-6; length: 15; size: once
CDR3: CAWSVSGLYNEQFF; DNA: TGTGCCTGGAGTGTGAGCGGACTCTACAATGAGCAGTTCTTC; J: TRBJ2-1; D: .; V: TRBV30; length: 14; size: .
CDR3: CASSDVGQGFYQPQHF; DNA: TGTGCCAGCAGTGACGTGGGACAGGGTTTTTATCAGCCCCAGCATTTT; J: TRBJ1-5; D: TRBD1; V: TRBV6-1; length: 16; size: .
CDR3: CASRGGGASNVLTF; DNA: TGTGCCAGCAGAGGGGGAGGGGCGTCCAACGTCCTGACTTTC; J: TRBJ2-6; D: .; V: TRBV7-6; length: 14; size: .
CDR3: CASSSAGGPREQFF; DNA: TGTGCCAGCAGTTCGGCGGGAGGGCCAAGGGAGCAGTTCTTC; J: TRBJ2-1; D: TRBD2; V: TRBV27; length: 14; size: .
CDR3: CAWSLTGNEKLFF; DNA: TGTGCCTGGAGTCTGACAGGAAATGAAAAACTGTTTTTT; J: TRBJ1-4; D: .; V: TRBV30; length: 13; size: .
CDR3: CASSSEGELTMNTEAFF; DNA: TGTGCCAGCAGCTCTGAGGGAGAACTTACTATGAACACTGAAGCTTTCTTT; J: TRBJ1-1; D: .; V: TRBV7-9; length: 17; size: .
CDR3: CASSFGTGSYEQYF; DNA: TGTGCCAGCAGCTTCGGGACAGGTTCCTACGAGCAGTACTTC; J: TRBJ2-7; D: TRBD1; V: TRBV5-4; length: 14; size: few
CDR3: CASSTGLAGFYYEQYF; DNA: TGTGCCAGCAGCACGGGACTAGCGGGGTTTTACTACGAGCAGTACTTC; J: TRBJ2-7; D: TRBD2; V: TRBV5-6; length: 16; size: .